These 16 T cell receptor beta chains came from one sample sequenced in a study of early T cells in non-severe SARS-CoV-2 infection (dated by TCRdb to about 2021). The library was obtained by 5' RACE. Sequencer: NextSeq 500. TCRdb ran its own pipeline on the public reads, namely fastp trimming at Q25 and MiXCR clone calling, and kept in-frame beta chains. Each CDR3 protein appears once, grouped with its most common genes and DNA. The sample yields fewer than 120,000 distinct CDR3 sequences; about 12% were counted once. The ten largest clonotypes hold approximately 4% of the sample. Sequences were derived from whole blood, sampled at baseline. All receptors derive from an adult who was a healthcare worker with PCR-confirmed SARS-CoV-2 infection or an uninfected control (not recorded which).

This clonotype was seen repeatedly, ten times or more. The gene calls are TRBV6-5 and TRBJ2-3; D is perhaps TRBD1 (5 bases). This CDR3 comprises 15 residues. Germline assignment: CDR1 MNHEY and CDR2 SVGAGI. V was shortened by 6 bases and J by 2 bases, with 15 bases between the two germline ends. CDR3 coding DNA: TGTGCCAGCAGCCTTCGTCAGGGATCCACAGATACGCAGTATTTT. Amino acid sequence: CASSLRQGSTDTQYF.

CDR3 amino acids: CASGLVRTGEKLPYEQYF. In DNA form, the CDR3 reads TGTGCTAGTGGTTTGGTAAGGACAGGGGAGAAACTCCCCTACGAGCAGTACTTC. V is TRBV12-5 and J is TRBJ2-7, with 9 bases that match TRBD1. The CDR3 consists of 18 residues. Unmatched junction bases numbered 11, after V lost 0 bases and J lost 2 bases. Germline lookup yields CDR1 LGHNT and CDR2 FRNRAP. Combining the CDR3 with reference TRBV12-5 and TRBJ2-7 gives the whole variable domain DARVTQTPRHKVTEMGQEVTMRCQPILGHNTVFWYRQTMMQGLELLAYFRNRAPLDDSGMPKDRFSAEMPDATLATLKIQPSEPRDSAVYFCASGLVRTGEKLPYEQYFGPGTRLTVT.

This clonotype was counted a few times. The chain carries TRBV3-1 and TRBJ2-2; 11 bases agree with TRBD2. After removal of 2 bases from V and 4 bases from J, the junction contained 9 bases not matched to a gene. The CDR3 has 18 amino acids. Germline values: CDR1 LGHDT, CDR2 YNNKEL (reference sequence). CDR3 sequence (DNA): TGTGCCAGCAGCCAAAGTGGAACTAGCGGGGGCCCCACCGGGGAGCTGTTTTTT. Encoded protein: CASSQSGTSGGPTGELFF.

The chain joins TRBV9 to TRBJ1-1; D call uncertain. The V end lost 0 bases, the J end lost 3 bases, and 6 bases lay between the germline ends. The CDR3 is made up of 13 amino acids. Germline assignment: CDR1 SGDLS and CDR2 YYNGEE. CDR3 DNA sequence: TGTGCCAGCAGCGTAGCAGGCGACACTGAAGCTTTCTTT. As protein: CASSVAGDTEAFF.

This clonotype was counted at least ten times. The V call is TRBV7-3, the J call TRBJ1-1; D not certain. The CDR3 spans 13 residues. V was cut by 4 bases and J by 2 bases, with 8 bases left in between. The germline V gene has CDR1 SGHTA and CDR2 FQGTGA. CDR3 residues: CASSSGPNTEAFF. CDR3 coding DNA: TGTGCCAGCAGCTCCGGCCCTAACACTGAAGCTTTCTTT.

As DNA, the CDR3 is TGCGCCAGCAGCAGGGGACAGGCCCAAGAGACCCAGTACTTC. This translates into CASSRGQAQETQYF. The J gene is TRBJ2-5, the V gene TRBV5-1; 8 bases fit TRBD1. This CDR3 comprises 14 residues. Losses at the gene ends were 4 bases for V and 1 base for J; bases not matched to a gene: 3. The germline CDR1 and CDR2 sequences are SGHRS and YFSETQ.

J is TRBJ1-1 and V is TRBV7-9; no firm D call. V lost 1 base, J lost 0 bases, and 9 bases lay in between. There are 15 residues in the CDR3. From germline, CDR1 is SEHNR and CDR2 FQNEAQ (reference sequence). For the CDR3, the DNA is TGTGCCAGCAGCTTAGTAGACACTTTGAACACTGAAGCTTTCTTT. Its protein product is CASSLVDTLNTEAFF.

This clonotype was detected ten times or more. The chain links TRBV3-1 to TRBJ2-2; D not resolved. Germline loops: CDR1 LGHDT, CDR2 YNNKEL (reference sequence). V dropped 4 bases and J dropped 6 bases, with 15 bases sitting between them. This CDR3 has 15 amino acids. The CDR3 nucleotides are TGTGCCAGCAGCCTCCCCACTAATCAGGCCGGGGAGCTGTTTTTT. As protein: CASSLPTNQAGELFF.

This clonotype was seen more than once but under ten times. The chain combines TRBV28 with TRBJ2-7; D possibly corresponds to TRBD1 (6 bases). The CDR3 runs 13 residues. Trimming removed 2 bases at V and 2 bases at J, with 7 bases between. Germline CDR1 MDHEN, CDR2 SYDVKM. CDR3 residues: CASSLRGTYEQYF. CDR3 DNA sequence: TGTGCCAGCAGTTTAAGGGGGACCTACGAGCAGTACTTC.

This chain connects TRBV27 to TRBJ2-7; the match to TRBD1 covers 12 bases. Trimming took 2 bases from V and 7 from J; bases not matched to a gene: 9. This CDR3 contains 16 residues. Germline CDR1 and CDR2: MNHEY and SMNVEV (reference sequence). CDR3: CASSLLLGQGAEEQYF. The CDR3 DNA sequence: TGTGCCAGCAGTTTACTTCTGGGACAGGGGGCAGAGGAGCAGTACTTC.

The chain uses TRBV6-5 and TRBJ2-7; TRBD1 aligns across 9 bases. The germline CDR1 and CDR2 sequences are MNHEY and SVGAGI. J gave up 1 base and V 6 bases, and 7 bases lay outside the gene matches. This CDR3 region has 15 residues. CDR3 in amino acids: CASSQTGGKSYEQYF. The CDR3 DNA follows: TGTGCCAGCAGCCAAACAGGGGGCAAGTCCTACGAGCAGTACTTC.

This clonotype was detected many times. The V call is TRBV7-9, the J call TRBJ2-3; D remains unclear. The CDR3 runs 16 residues. V was trimmed by 0 bases and J by 2 bases, leaving 12 bases between them. Germline values: CDR1 SEHNR, CDR2 FQNEAQ (reference sequence). The CDR3 DNA sequence: TGTGCCAGCAGCTTAGCTGGGATCTCACACACAGATACGCAGTATTTT. It yields the protein CASSLAGISHTDTQYF.

This clonotype was counted between two and nine times. The V gene is TRBV3-1, the J gene TRBJ2-1, with 11 bases identical to TRBD2. Germline lookup yields CDR1 LGHDT and CDR2 YNNKEL (reference sequence). The CDR3 spans 16 residues. V shed 4 bases, J shed 6 bases, and the junction held 8 bases outside the gene matches. This CDR3 is CASSRLTSGSRNEQFF. Written as DNA, the CDR3 is TGTGCCAGCAGCCGCCTAACTAGCGGGAGTCGCAATGAGCAGTTCTTC.

This clonotype turned up a few times. The J gene is TRBJ1-2, the V gene TRBV30; TRBD1 aligns across 7 bases. V was clipped by 3 bases and J by 8 bases; unmatched bases: 15. CDR3 length equals 15 residues. Germline loops: CDR1 GTSNPN, CDR2 SVGIG (reference sequence). The CDR3 nucleotides are TGTGCCTGGAGGGGGACAGCCGGCCCTACTGGGGGCTACACCTTC. It codes for CAWRGTAGPTGGYTF.

The V call is TRBV20-1, the J call TRBJ2-7; 9 nucleotides align to TRBD2. With V trimmed by 3 bases and J by 0 bases, 3 bases remained unmatched. The CDR3 is 14 residues long. Per germline, CDR1 DFQATT and CDR2 SNEGSKA (reference sequence). The CDR3 region has the DNA TGCAGTGCTAGGGCTAGCGGGATCTCCTACGAGCAGTACTTC. Translating it yields CSARASGISYEQYF.

The chain recombines TRBV29-1 with TRBJ1-5, with D perhaps matching TRBD1 (5 bases). From germline, CDR1 is SQVTM and CDR2 ANQGSEA. Trimming removed 6 bases at V and 5 bases at J, with 20 bases between. The CDR3 totals 15 residues. CDR3 residues: CSVALFGGMDQPQHF. In DNA, the CDR3 is TGCAGCGTGGCCCTCTTCGGGGGTATGGATCAGCCCCAGCATTTT.